The T cell receptor beta chain described here comes from a study of OX40 agonist ivuxolimab in advanced cancers. Study-level information: Patients were treated with ivuxolimab, an agonistic anti-OX40 (CD134) antibody. Two patients with cutaneous melanoma and one with hepatocellular carcinoma, three in total, showed partial responses. Patients in dose escalation had liver, melanoma, kidney or head and neck cancers.

Study-wide points: Compared with CD4+, CD8+ T cells on average had more expanded clones.

Clones were read by immunoSEQ multiplex PCR, and TCRdb kept only the in-frame ones, dropping some. The table lists about 53,000 clones, 75% to 85% of them singletons. About this clone: Antigen: not known.

V shed 11 bases and J 5 bases; nucleotides not matched to a gene: 11. The CDR3 consists of 13 residues. CDR1 is MGHDK, CDR2 SYGVNS, per germline. This clonotype was sampled from an adult with an advanced solid tumor such as melanoma, head and neck, liver or kidney cancer. The rearrangement joins TRBV25-1 to TRBJ1-1; 7 nucleotides line up with TRBD1. Here the sequenced sample was CD4+ or CD8+ T cells sorted from blood, taken in a trial of the OX40 agonist ivuxolimab. The DNA for the CDR3 is TGTGCCGGTGGGGAGGGGGCGAGGACTGAAGCTTTCTTT. As protein: CAGGEGARTEAFF.